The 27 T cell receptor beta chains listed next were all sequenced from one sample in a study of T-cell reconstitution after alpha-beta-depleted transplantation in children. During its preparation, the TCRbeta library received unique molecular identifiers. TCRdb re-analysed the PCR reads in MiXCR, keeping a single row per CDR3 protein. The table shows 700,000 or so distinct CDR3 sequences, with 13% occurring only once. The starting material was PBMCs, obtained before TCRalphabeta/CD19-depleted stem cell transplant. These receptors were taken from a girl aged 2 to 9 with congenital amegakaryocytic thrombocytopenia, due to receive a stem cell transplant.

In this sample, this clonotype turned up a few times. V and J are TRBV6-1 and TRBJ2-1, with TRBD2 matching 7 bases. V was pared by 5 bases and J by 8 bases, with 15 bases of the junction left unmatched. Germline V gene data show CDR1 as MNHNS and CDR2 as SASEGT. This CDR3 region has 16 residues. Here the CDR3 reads CASSPDQRDHRDEQFF. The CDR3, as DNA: TGTGCCAGCAGTCCAGATCAGCGGGACCACCGGGATGAGCAGTTCTTC.

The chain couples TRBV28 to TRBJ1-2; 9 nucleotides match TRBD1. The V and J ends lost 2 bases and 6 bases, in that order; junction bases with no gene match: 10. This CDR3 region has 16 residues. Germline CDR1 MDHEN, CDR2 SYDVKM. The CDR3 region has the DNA TGTGCCAGCAGTTTAGTTCACAGGGGGCGCGTCGATGGCTACACCTTC. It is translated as CASSLVHRGRVDGYTF.

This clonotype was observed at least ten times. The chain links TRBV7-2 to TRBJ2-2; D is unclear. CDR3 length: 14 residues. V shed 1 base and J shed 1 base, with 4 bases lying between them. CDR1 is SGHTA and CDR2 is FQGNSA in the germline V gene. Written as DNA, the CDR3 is TGTGCCAGCAGCTTAGAGTGGAACACCGGGGAGCTGTTTTTT. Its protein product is CASSLEWNTGELFF.

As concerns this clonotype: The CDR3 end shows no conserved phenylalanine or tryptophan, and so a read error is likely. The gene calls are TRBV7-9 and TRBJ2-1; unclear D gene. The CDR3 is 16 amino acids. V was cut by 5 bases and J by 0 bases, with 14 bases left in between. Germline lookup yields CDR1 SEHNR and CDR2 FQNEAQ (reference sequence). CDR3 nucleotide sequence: TGTGCCAGCAGCGTTCCCGGGCCTAGCTCCTACAATGAGCAGTTCTCC. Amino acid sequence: CASSVPGPSSYNEQFS.

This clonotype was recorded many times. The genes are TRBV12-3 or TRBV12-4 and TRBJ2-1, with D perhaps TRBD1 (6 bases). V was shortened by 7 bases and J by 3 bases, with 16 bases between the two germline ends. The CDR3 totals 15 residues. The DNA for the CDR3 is TGTGCCAGCACCAATGGGCAGGGGATCTACAATGAGCAGTTCTTC. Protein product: CASTNGQGIYNEQFF.

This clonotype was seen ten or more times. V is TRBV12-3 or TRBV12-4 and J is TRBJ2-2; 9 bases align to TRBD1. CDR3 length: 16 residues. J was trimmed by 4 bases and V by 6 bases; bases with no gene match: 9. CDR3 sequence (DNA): TGTGCCAGCAGCCGCTCCCGGGACAGGGTCACCGGGGAGCTGTTTTTT. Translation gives CASSRSRDRVTGELFF.

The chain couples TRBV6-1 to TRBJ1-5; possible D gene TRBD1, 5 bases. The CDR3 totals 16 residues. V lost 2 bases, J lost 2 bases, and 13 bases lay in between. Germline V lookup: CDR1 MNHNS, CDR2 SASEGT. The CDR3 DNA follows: TGTGCCAGCAGTGAATATGTGGGGCAGGGCAATCAGCCCCAGCATTTT. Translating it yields CASSEYVGQGNQPQHF.

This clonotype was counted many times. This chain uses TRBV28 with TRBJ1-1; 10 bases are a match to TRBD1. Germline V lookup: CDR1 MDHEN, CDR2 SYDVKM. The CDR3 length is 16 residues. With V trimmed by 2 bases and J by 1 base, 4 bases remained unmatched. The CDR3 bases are TGTGCCAGCAGTTTAGGGACAGGGGTTACGAACACTGAAGCTTTCTTT. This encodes CASSLGTGVTNTEAFF.

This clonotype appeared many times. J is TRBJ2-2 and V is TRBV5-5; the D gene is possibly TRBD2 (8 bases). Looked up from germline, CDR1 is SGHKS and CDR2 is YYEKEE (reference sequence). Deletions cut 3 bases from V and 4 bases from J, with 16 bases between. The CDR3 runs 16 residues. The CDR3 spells CASSSAGGQITGELFF. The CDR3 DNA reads TGTGCCAGCAGCTCCGCGGGGGGACAGATCACCGGGGAGCTGTTTTTT. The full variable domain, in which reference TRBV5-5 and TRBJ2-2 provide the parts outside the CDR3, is DAGVTQSPTHLIKTRGQQVTLRCSPISGHKSVSWYQQVLGQGPQFIFQYYEKEERGRGNFPDRFSARQFPNYSSELNVNALLLGDSALYLCASSSAGGQITGELFFGEGSRLTVL.

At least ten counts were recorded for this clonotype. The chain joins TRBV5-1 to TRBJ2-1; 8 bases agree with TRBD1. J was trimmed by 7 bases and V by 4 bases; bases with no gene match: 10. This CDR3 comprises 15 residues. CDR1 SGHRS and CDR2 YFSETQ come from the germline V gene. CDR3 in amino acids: CASSPNGQGKNEQFF. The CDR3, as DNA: TGCGCCAGCAGCCCCAATGGACAGGGTAAAAATGAGCAGTTCTTC.

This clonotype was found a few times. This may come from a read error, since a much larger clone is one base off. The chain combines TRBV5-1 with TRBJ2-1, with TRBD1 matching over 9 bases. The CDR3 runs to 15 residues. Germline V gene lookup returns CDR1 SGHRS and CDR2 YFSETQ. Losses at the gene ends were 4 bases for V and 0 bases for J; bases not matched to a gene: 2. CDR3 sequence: CASSAGQGSYNEQFF. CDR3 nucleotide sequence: TGCGCCAGCAGCGCGGGACAGGGCTCCTACAATGAGCAGTTCTTC.

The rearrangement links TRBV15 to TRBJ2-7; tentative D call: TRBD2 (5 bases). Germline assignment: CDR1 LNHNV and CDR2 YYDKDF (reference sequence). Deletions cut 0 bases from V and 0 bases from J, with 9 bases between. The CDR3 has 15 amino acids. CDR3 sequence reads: CATSRELASSYEQYF. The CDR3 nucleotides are TGTGCCACCAGCAGAGAGCTAGCCTCCTCCTACGAGCAGTACTTC.

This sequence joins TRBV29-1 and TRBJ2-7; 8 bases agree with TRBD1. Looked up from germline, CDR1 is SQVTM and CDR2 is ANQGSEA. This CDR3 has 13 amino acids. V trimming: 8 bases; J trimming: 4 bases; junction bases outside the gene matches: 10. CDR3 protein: CSILTGEGYEQYF. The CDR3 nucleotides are TGCAGCATCCTGACAGGGGAAGGTTACGAGCAGTACTTC.

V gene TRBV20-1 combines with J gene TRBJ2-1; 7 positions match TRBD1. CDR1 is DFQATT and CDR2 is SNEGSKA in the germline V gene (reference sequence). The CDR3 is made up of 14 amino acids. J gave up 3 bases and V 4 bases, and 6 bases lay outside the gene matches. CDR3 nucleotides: TGCAGTGCTACCCGGGACAGCTTCTACAATGAGCAGTTCTTC. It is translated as CSATRDSFYNEQFF.

CDR3 region: CATRPSGSYNEQFF. The CDR3 DNA reads as TGTGCCACCAGGCCTAGCGGGAGTTACAATGAGCAGTTCTTC. This chain uses TRBV15 with TRBJ2-1, with 10 bases aligning to TRBD2. The CDR3 consists of 14 residues. V shed 6 bases, J shed 4 bases, and the junction held 3 bases outside the gene matches. Germline V gives CDR1 LNHNV, CDR2 YYDKDF (reference sequence).

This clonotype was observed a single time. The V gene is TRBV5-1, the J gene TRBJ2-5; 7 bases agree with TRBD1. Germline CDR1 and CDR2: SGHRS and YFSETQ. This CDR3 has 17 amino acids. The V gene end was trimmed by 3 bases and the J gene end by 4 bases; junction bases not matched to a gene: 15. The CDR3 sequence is CASSWDIRANRGETQYF. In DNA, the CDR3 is TGCGCCAGCAGCTGGGACATCCGGGCCAACAGGGGAGAGACCCAGTACTTC. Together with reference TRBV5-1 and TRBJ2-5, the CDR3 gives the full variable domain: KAGVTQTPRYLIKTRGQQVTLSCSPISGHRSVSWYQQTPGQGLQFLFEYFSETQRNKGNFPGRFSGRQFSNSRSEMNVSTLELGDSALYLCASSWDIRANRGETQYFGPGTRLLVL.

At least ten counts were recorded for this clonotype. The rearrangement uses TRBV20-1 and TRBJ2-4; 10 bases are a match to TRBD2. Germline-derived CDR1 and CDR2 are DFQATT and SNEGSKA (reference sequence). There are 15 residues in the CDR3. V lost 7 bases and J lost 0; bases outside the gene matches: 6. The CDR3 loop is CSVTSGNLAKNIQYF. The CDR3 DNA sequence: TGCAGTGTTACTAGCGGGAACCTAGCCAAAAACATTCAGTACTTC.

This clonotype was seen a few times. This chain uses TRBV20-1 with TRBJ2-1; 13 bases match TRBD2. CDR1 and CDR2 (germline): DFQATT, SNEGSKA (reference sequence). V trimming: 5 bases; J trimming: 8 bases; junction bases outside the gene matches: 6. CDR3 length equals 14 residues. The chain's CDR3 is CSARPGLAGYEQFF. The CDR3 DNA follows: TGCAGTGCTCGCCCGGGACTAGCGGGGTATGAGCAGTTCTTC.

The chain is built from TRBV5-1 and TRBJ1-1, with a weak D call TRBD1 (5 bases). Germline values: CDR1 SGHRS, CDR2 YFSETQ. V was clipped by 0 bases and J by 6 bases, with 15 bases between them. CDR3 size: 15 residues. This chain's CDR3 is CASSLGGEWWPEAFF. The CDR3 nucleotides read TGCGCCAGCAGCTTGGGGGGGGAGTGGTGGCCTGAAGCTTTCTTT.

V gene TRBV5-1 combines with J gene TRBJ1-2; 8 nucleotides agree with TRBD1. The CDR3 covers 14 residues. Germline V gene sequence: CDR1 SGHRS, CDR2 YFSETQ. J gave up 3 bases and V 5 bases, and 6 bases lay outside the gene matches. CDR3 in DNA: TGCGCCAGCAGGGAGACAGGGGTGGACTATGGCTACACCTTC. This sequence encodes CASRETGVDYGYTF.

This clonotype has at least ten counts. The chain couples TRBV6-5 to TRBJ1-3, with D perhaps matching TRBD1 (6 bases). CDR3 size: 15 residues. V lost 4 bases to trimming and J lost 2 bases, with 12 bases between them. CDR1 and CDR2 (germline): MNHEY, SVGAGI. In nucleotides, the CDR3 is TGTGCCAGCAGTTGGGGGGCAGGACCTGGAAACACCATATATTTT. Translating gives CASSWGAGPGNTIYF.

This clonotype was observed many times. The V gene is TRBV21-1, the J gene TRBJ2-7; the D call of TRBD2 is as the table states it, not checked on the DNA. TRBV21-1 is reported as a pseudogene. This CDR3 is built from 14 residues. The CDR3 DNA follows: TGTGCCAGCAGCAAAGGCGATCCCCTCCGGGAGCAGTACTTC. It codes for CASSKGDPLREQYF.

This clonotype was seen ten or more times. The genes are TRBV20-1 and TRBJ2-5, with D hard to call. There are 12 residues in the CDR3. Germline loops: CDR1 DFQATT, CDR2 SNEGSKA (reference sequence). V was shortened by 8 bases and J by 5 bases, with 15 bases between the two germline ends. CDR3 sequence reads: CSPLKGYETQYF. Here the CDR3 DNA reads TGCAGTCCGCTGAAGGGTTACGAGACCCAGTACTTC.

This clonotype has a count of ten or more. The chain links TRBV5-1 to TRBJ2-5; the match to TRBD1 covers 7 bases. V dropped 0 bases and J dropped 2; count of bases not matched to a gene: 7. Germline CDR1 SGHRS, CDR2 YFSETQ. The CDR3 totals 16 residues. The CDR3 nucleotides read TGCGCCAGCAGCTTGGGGCTAGGGGACAGACAAGAGACCCAGTACTTC. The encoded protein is CASSLGLGDRQETQYF.

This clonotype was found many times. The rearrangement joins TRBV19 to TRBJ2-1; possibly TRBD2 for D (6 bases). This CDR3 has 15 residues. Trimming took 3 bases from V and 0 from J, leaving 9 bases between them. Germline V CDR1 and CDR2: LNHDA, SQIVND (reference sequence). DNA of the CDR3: TGTGCCAGTAGTATTGCGGGAAGCTCCTACAATGAGCAGTTCTTC. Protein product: CASSIAGSSYNEQFF.

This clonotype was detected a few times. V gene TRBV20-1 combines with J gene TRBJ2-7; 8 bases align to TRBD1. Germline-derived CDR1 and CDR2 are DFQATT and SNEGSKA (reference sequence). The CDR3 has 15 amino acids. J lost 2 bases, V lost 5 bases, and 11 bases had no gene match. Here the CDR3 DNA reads TGCAGTGCTGTTAAAGGACAGGGTGCCACCTACGAGCAGTACTTC. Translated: CSAVKGQGATYEQYF.

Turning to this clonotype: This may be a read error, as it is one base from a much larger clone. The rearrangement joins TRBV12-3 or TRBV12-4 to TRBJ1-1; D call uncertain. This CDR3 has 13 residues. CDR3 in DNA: TGTGCCCGCAGTGTATTCATGAACACTGAAGCTTTCTTT. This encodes CARSVFMNTEAFF.